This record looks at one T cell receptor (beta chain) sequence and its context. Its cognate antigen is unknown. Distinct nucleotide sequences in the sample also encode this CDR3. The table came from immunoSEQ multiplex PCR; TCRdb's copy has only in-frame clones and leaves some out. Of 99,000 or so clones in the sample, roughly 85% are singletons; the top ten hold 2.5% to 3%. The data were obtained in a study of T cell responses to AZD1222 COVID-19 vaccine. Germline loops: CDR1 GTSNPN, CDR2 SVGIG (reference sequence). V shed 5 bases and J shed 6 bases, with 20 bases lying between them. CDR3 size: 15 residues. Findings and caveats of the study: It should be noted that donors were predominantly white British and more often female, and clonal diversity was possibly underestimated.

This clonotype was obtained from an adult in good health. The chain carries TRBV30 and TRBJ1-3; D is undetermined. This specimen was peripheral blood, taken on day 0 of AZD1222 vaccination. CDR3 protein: CAWGLRRRGENTIYF. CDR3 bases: TGTGCCTGGGGGCTCAGGCGTCGGGGTGAAAACACCATATATTTT. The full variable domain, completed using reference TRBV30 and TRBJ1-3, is SQTIHQWPATLVQPVGSPLSLECTVEGTSNPNLYWYRQAAGRGLQLLFYSVGIGQISSEVPQNLSASRPQDRQFILSSKKLLLSDSGFYLCAWGLRRRGENTIYFGEGSWLTVV.